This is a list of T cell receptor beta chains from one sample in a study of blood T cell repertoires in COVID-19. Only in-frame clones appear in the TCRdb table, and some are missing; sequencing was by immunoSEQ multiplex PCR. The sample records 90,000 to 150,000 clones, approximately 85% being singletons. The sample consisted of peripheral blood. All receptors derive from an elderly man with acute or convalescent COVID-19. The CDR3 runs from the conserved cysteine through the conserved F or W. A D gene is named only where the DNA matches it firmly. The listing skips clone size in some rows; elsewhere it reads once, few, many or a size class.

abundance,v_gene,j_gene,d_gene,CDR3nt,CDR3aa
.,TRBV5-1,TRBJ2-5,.,TGCGCCAGCAGGGGGGAGGCAGTCTACCAAGAGACCCAGTACTTC,CASRGEAVYQETQYF
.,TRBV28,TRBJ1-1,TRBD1,TGTGCCAGCAGTTTATATGGGACAGGGGGCGCCGGCACTGAAGCTTTCTTT,CASSLYGTGGAGTEAFF
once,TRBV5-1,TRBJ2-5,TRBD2,TGCGCCAGCAGTTTAGCGGGGGGCGCCCTGGGGGAGACCCAGTACTTC,CASSLAGGALGETQYF
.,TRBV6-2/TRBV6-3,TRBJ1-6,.,TGTGCCAGCAGTTACCCCCTGACAGGCGCTATGGATAATTCACCCCTCCACTTT,CASSYPLTGAMDNSPLHF
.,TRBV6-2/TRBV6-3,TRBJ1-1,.,TGTGCCAGCAGTTACCCAGTGAACACTGAAGCTTTCTTT,CASSYPVNTEAFF
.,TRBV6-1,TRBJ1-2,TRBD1,TGTGCCAGCAGTGACCGGACAGGGAATGATGGCTACACCTTC,CASSDRTGNDGYTF
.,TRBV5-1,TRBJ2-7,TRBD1,TGCGCCAGCAGCTTTGGACAGGGGGCTGGGAACGAGCAGTACTTC,CASSFGQGAGNEQYF
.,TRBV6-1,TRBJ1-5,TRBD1,TGTGCCAGCAGTGCAGACAGGGATTATAGCAATCAGCCCCAGCATTTT,CASSADRDYSNQPQHF
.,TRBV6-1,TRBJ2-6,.,TGTGCCAGCAGTGAACAGGCCTCTGGGGCCAACGTCCTGACTTTC,CASSEQASGANVLTF
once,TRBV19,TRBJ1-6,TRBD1,TGTGCCAGTACCACGACAGGGGTTGGTTCACCCCTCCACTTT,CASTTTGVGSPLHF
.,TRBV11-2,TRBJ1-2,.,TGTGCCAGCAGTTCAACGGGAGACTATGGCTACACCTTC,CASSSTGDYGYTF
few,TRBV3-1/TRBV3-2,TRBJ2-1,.,TGTGCCAGCAGCTCAAGGGGGTATGGCTACAATGAGCAGTTCTTC,CASSSRGYGYNEQFF
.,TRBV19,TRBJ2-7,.,TGTGCCAGTAGTATCTCGCGGTACGAGCAGTACTTC,CASSISRYEQYF
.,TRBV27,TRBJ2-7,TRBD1,TGTGCCAGCAGAAGAGGACAGGACGGTTCCTACGAGCAGTACTTC,CASRRGQDGSYEQYF
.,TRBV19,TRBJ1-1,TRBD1,TGTGCCAGTAGTGAACAGGGGGCTAAAGCTTTCTTT,CASSEQGAKAFF
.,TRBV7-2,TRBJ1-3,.,TGTGCCAGCAGCTTAGAAGTCACAGGGCAAGGAAACACCATATATTTT,CASSLEVTGQGNTIYF
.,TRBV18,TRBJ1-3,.,TGTGCCAGCTCACCACCGACAAAAGGAAACACCATATATTTT,CASSPPTKGNTIYF